A single sample gave rise to the 7 T cell receptor beta chains below, sequenced in a study of CD8 T cells in Susac syndrome. RNA was extracted with the RNeasy kit, and a quantity of roughly 0.45 to 1 ug was reverse transcribed using random hexamers. In TCRdb, the immunoSEQ multiplex PCR reads were re-called with MiXCR into one record per CDR3 protein. The sample holds around 130,000 distinct CDR3 sequences; about 95% are singletons and the top ten take about 0.089%. Sequenced input: CD4+ T cells from PBMCs. The receptors come from a human donor in good health.

The chain employs TRBV7-9 and TRBJ1-5; D not resolved. The CDR3 loop spans 14 amino acids. CDR1 is SEHNR and CDR2 is FQNEAQ in the germline V gene (reference sequence). V was shortened by 5 bases and J by 0 bases, with 8 bases between the two germline ends. CDR3 sequence: CASSPPDSNQPQHF. Written as DNA, the CDR3 is TGTGCCAGCAGCCCTCCGGATAGCAATCAGCCCCAGCATTTT. The full variable domain, completed using reference TRBV7-9 and TRBJ1-5, is DTGVSQNPRHKITKRGQNVTFRCDPISEHNRLYWYRQTLGQGPEFLTYFQNEAQLEKSRLLSDRFSAERPKGSFSTLEIQRTEQGDSAMYLCASSPPDSNQPQHFGDGTRLSIL.

The chain couples TRBV5-5 to TRBJ2-2; D gene ambiguous. This CDR3 contains 12 residues. V lost 4 bases to trimming and J lost 9 bases, with 10 bases between them. Looked up from germline, CDR1 is SGHKS and CDR2 is YYEKEE (reference sequence). The CDR3 loop reads CASSILDRELFF. The CDR3 coding sequence is TGTGCCAGCAGCATACTCGACCGGGAGCTGTTTTTT.

The genes are TRBV7-9 and TRBJ2-3; D not resolved. The CDR3 totals 14 residues. Trimming pared 5 bases from V and 2 bases from J, leaving 11 bases between. Germline V gene sequence: CDR1 SEHNR, CDR2 FQNEAQ (reference sequence). The CDR3 coding sequence is TGTGCCAGCAGCCCCCTAGGGCCCACAGATACGCAGTATTTT. Protein product: CASSPLGPTDTQYF.

V usage is TRBV28 and J usage is TRBJ2-6, with D unresolved. The CDR3 runs 13 residues. The V and J ends lost 7 bases and 0 bases respectively, with 4 bases between them. Germline CDR1 is MDHEN and CDR2 is SYDVKM. The CDR3 region is CASTSSGANVLTF. The CDR3, as DNA: TGTGCCAGCACCTCCTCTGGGGCCAACGTCCTGACTTTC.

The rearrangement links TRBV11-3 to TRBJ2-3; the match to TRBD2 covers 7 bases. Trimming took 5 bases from V and 6 from J; bases not matched to a gene: 8. Germline CDR1 reads SGHNT; CDR2 reads YENEEA. The CDR3 is 14 amino acids. The CDR3 sequence: CASSPIAGSDTQYF. CDR3 nucleotide sequence: TGTGCCAGCAGCCCGATAGCGGGCTCGGATACGCAGTATTTT. The variable domain in full, completed from reference TRBV11-3 and TRBJ2-3, reads EAGVVQSPRYKIIEKKQPVAFWCNPISGHNTLYWYLQNLGQGPELLIRYENEEAVDDSQLPKDRFSAERLKGVDSTLKIQPAELGDSAVYLCASSPIAGSDTQYFGPGTRLTVL.

V is TRBV5-6 and J is TRBJ2-7; tentatively, D is TRBD1 (6 bases). Trimming cost V 1 base and J 6 bases, with 17 bases left between them. Germline lookup yields CDR1 SGHDT and CDR2 YYEEEE. This CDR3 region has 15 residues. DNA of the CDR3: TGTGCCAGCAGCTTGTTCCAGGGGTTCGGAGCCGAGCAGTACTTC. It translates to CASSLFQGFGAEQYF.

The chain links TRBV2 to TRBJ2-7, with 8 bases matching TRBD1. V lost 2 bases and J lost 4; bases outside the gene matches: 7. The CDR3 sequence is 15 residues long. CDR1 is SNHLY and CDR2 is FYNNEI in the germline V gene. CDR3 in amino acids: CASSEFQGAAYEQYF. The CDR3 DNA follows: TGTGCCAGCAGTGAATTCCAGGGGGCGGCTTACGAGCAGTACTTC.